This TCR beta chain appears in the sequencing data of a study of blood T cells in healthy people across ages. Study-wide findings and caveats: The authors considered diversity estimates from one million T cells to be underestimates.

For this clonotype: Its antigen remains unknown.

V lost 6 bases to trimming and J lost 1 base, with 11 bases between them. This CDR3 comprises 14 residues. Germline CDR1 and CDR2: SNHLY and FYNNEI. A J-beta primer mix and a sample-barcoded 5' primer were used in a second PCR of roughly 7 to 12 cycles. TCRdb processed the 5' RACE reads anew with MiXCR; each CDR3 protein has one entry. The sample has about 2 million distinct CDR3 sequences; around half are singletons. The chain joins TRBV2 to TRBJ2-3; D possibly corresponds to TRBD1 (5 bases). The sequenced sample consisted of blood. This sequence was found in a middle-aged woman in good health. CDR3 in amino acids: CASRETVGTDTQYF. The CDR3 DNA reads TGTGCCAGCAGAGAGACAGTCGGCACAGATACGCAGTATTTT.